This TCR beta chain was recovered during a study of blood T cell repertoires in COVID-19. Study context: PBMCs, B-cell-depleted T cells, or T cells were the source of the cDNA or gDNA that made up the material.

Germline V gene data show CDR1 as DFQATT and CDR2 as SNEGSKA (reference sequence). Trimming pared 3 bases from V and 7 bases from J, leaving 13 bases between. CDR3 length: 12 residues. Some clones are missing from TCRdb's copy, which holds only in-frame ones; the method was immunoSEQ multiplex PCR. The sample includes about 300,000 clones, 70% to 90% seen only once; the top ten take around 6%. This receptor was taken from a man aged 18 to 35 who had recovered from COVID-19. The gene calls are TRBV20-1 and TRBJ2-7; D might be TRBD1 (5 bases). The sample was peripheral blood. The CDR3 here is CSASRAGWEQYF. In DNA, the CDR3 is TGCAGTGCTAGTCGGGCAGGGTGGGAGCAGTACTTC.